What follows are 19 T cell receptor beta chains derived from one specimen sequenced in a study of T-cell memory formation after mild COVID-19. TCRdb re-called the 5' RACE reads through MiXCR, storing one row per CDR3 protein. The sample holds 350,000 to 500,000 distinct CDR3 sequences; less than 25% are singletons and the top ten take about an eighth. Sequenced: PBMCs or a T cell subset sorted from them (not recorded which). These receptors came from an adult woman who had mild COVID-19 (a few samples of this study predate the infection). Cell type and time point are not known.

V gene TRBV20-1 combines with J gene TRBJ2-2; D is unresolved. Germline V gene data show CDR1 as DFQATT and CDR2 as SNEGSKA (reference sequence). Trimming removed 0 bases from V and 2 bases from J, with 10 bases in between. CDR3 length: 15 residues. The CDR3 coding sequence is TGCAGTGCTAGAGATGCCCGGTCAAACACCGGGGAGCTGTTTTTT. Translated, it gives CSARDARSNTGELFF.

The chain employs TRBV12-3 or TRBV12-4 and TRBJ2-3; 10 bases agree with TRBD2. The CDR3 runs 16 residues. V was clipped by 3 bases and J by 1 base; unmatched bases: 4. The CDR3 bases are TGTGCCAGCAGTTTTAGCGGGGGGCGTCGCACAGATACGCAGTATTTT. Its translation is CASSFSGGRRTDTQYF.

This sequence joins TRBV6-5 and TRBJ2-1; D is unclear. Trimming removed 2 bases from V and 0 bases from J, with 11 bases in between. This CDR3 has 16 residues. Per germline, CDR1 MNHEY and CDR2 SVGAGI. CDR3 residues: CASSYGKGTSYNEQFF. For the CDR3, the DNA is TGTGCCAGCAGTTACGGAAAGGGTACCTCCTACAATGAGCAGTTCTTC.

The chain uses TRBV20-1 and TRBJ1-2; 8 nucleotides align to TRBD1. Germline trimming cut 0 bases from V and 8 bases from J; bases unmatched to any gene: 8. Germline loops: CDR1 DFQATT, CDR2 SNEGSKA (reference sequence). The CDR3 covers 14 residues. The DNA for the CDR3 is TGCAGTGCTAGAGATCCCCAGGGGGCGCGCGGCTACACCTTC. Amino acid sequence: CSARDPQGARGYTF.

The V call is TRBV20-1, the J call TRBJ2-1; 9 bases align to TRBD2. Germline V gene data show CDR1 as DFQATT and CDR2 as SNEGSKA (reference sequence). Unmatched junction bases numbered 6, after V lost 5 bases and J lost 4 bases. The CDR3 is made up of 14 amino acids. The CDR3 coding sequence is TGCAGTGCTGTCCTAGCGGGAATATACAATGAGCAGTTCTTC. Translating gives CSAVLAGIYNEQFF.

This clonotype occurred many times. The V gene is TRBV6-6, the J gene TRBJ2-3; 8 positions match TRBD2. The germline V gene encodes CDR1 MNHNY and CDR2 SVGAGI (reference sequence). This CDR3 contains 16 residues. J lost 3 bases, V lost 0 bases, and 5 bases had no gene match. As DNA, the CDR3 is TGTGCCAGCAGTTACTCGCATGCGGGGGGAACAGATACGCAGTATTTT. Translating gives CASSYSHAGGTDTQYF.

The chain uses TRBV30 and TRBJ1-1; D ambiguous. Germline values: CDR1 GTSNPN, CDR2 SVGIG (reference sequence). The CDR3 extends over 16 amino acids. V dropped 0 bases and J dropped 1 base, with 15 bases sitting between them. The CDR3 DNA is TGTGCCTGGAGTGTACGTGGGTTTGTGACGAACACTGAAGCTTTCTTT. Its protein product is CAWSVRGFVTNTEAFF. Complete variable domain (other parts from reference TRBV30 and TRBJ1-1): SQTIHQWPATLVQPVGSPLSLECTVEGTSNPNLYWYRQAAGRGLQLLFYSVGIGQISSEVPQNLSASRPQDRQFILSSKKLLLSDSGFYLCAWSVRGFVTNTEAFFGQGTRLTVV.

This clonotype has just a few counts. The genes are TRBV24-1 and TRBJ2-3, with 8 bases that match TRBD2. Germline V gene sequence: CDR1 KGHDR, CDR2 SFDVKD. Trimming took 8 bases from V and 2 from J; bases not matched to a gene: 8. This CDR3 region has 15 residues. The CDR3 loop is CATKSGSRDTDTQYF. CDR3 DNA: TGTGCCACCAAGAGCGGGAGTAGGGACACAGATACGCAGTATTTT.

There are a few counts of this clonotype. This chain connects TRBV30 to TRBJ1-5; 7 bases fit TRBD1. Germline V gene lookup returns CDR1 GTSNPN and CDR2 SVGIG (reference sequence). Trimming took 4 bases from V and 6 from J; bases not matched to a gene: 15. CDR3 size: 16 residues. The CDR3 nucleotides are TGTGCCTGGACCCTCAAAGGGAGGGGGCAGGGTCAGCCCCAGCATTTT. It is translated as CAWTLKGRGQGQPQHF.

The V and J genes are TRBV7-2 and TRBJ2-5; a possible D gene is TRBD1 (5 bases). The CDR3 runs 13 residues. Per germline, CDR1 SGHTA and CDR2 FQGNSA. Trimming took off 5 bases at V and 7 bases at J, with 14 bases between the two ends. This CDR3 is CASSQGVSGTQYF. CDR3 coding DNA: TGTGCCAGCAGCCAAGGGGTCTCGGGGACCCAGTACTTC.

The J gene is TRBJ1-1, the V gene TRBV18; the D is unclear. The CDR3 is 14 residues long. Trimming took off 3 bases at V and 3 bases at J, with 11 bases between the two ends. Germline assignment: CDR1 KGHSH and CDR2 LQKENI. CDR3 bases: TGTGCCAGCTCACCTTCGGACGGGGACACTGAAGCTTTCTTT. Translated, it gives CASSPSDGDTEAFF.

The DNA for the CDR3 is TGTGCCAGCAGCTTAGCGCGACAGCCGTCCTACGAGCAGTACTTC. Encoded protein: CASSLARQPSYEQYF. This rearrangement joins TRBV11-2 to TRBJ2-7; the D gene is possibly TRBD1 (5 bases). CDR1 is SGHAT, CDR2 FQNNGV, per germline. The CDR3 runs 15 residues. The V gene lost 1 base and the J gene lost 1 base, with 11 bases spanning the gap.

This sequence joins TRBV14 and TRBJ2-3; 8 bases fit TRBD2. This CDR3 has 15 amino acids. Germline values: CDR1 SGHDN, CDR2 FVKESK. Trimming at V came to 4 bases and at J to 2 bases, leaving 5 bases not matched to a gene. The CDR3 region is CASSPSGSLTDTQYF. CDR3 bases: TGTGCCAGCAGCCCAAGCGGGAGCCTCACAGATACGCAGTATTTT.

This clonotype was recorded a few times. V is TRBV29-1 and J is TRBJ2-7, with 11 bases matching TRBD2. Germline V gene sequence: CDR1 SQVTM, CDR2 ANQGSEA. The CDR3 has 14 residues. The V gene end was trimmed by 4 bases and the J gene end by 3 bases; junction bases not matched to a gene: 5. The CDR3 coding sequence is TGCAGCGTTGTTCTGGGACTAGCGGTCTACGAGCAGTACTTC. As protein: CSVVLGLAVYEQYF.

This chain uses TRBV7-3 with TRBJ2-2; no firm D call. CDR1 and CDR2 (germline): SGHTA, FQGTGA. This CDR3 comprises 11 residues. V lost 5 bases and J lost 7, with 5 bases in between. The CDR3 sequence is CASSALGELFF. CDR3 in DNA: TGTGCCAGCAGCGCCCTCGGGGAGCTGTTTTTT.

The chain recombines TRBV24-1 with TRBJ1-3; tentatively, D is TRBD1 (6 bases). Germline V lookup: CDR1 KGHDR, CDR2 SFDVKD. Trimming removed 12 bases at V and 3 bases at J, with 17 bases between. The CDR3 has 14 residues. This chain's CDR3 is CAATGCLYGNTIYF. DNA of the CDR3: TGTGCCGCGACAGGATGCCTTTATGGAAACACCATATATTTT.

A note on this clonotype: One end of the junction fails to match germline, which may point to a read error. The chain links TRBV11-1 to TRBJ2-1; possible D gene TRBD2, 5 bases. Germline V gives CDR1 SGHAT, CDR2 FQDESV (reference sequence). This CDR3 contains 15 residues. The CDR3 reads CASSFAVEGFNDQFF. For the CDR3, the DNA is TGTGCCAGCAGCTTCGCAGTCGAGGGCTTCAATGATCAGTTCTTC.

This clonotype was seen more than once but under ten times. The J gene is TRBJ1-2, the V gene TRBV7-2; possibly TRBD1 for D (5 bases). Germline V gene lookup returns CDR1 SGHTA and CDR2 FQGNSA. The CDR3 covers 14 residues. Trimming took off 1 base at V and 5 bases at J, with 11 bases between the two ends. CDR3 region: CASSLVWGSYGYTF. For the CDR3, the DNA is TGTGCCAGCAGCTTAGTATGGGGGTCGTATGGCTACACCTTC.

The rearrangement joins TRBV18 to TRBJ2-7, with 9 bases aligning to TRBD1. Germline values: CDR1 KGHSH, CDR2 LQKENI. Germline trimming cut 5 bases from V and 5 bases from J; bases unmatched to any gene: 10. The CDR3 covers 15 residues. The CDR3 region is CASSTGGQGFHEQYF. The CDR3 DNA is TGTGCCAGCTCAACCGGAGGACAGGGGTTCCACGAGCAGTACTTC.